The 16 T cell receptor beta chains below come from one sample, sequenced in a study of CD4+ T cells in melanoma (dated by TCRdb to 2022 to 2024). Receptors were amplified or captured by the immunoSEQ multiplex PCR assay. As stored in TCRdb, this immuneACCESS dataset retains in-frame rearrangements with V and J assigned. A fraction of the clones does not appear; measured against another copy, unresolved V genes explain less than half of the discrepancy, and the remainder lacks a known reason. The sample table records about 14,000 clones; around 72% of these occur just once. The biggest ten clones account for over 15% of the sample. The sequencing input was cells from a culture (not recorded whether cultured in vitro). Receptors originate from a human donor with melanoma.

This clone has a handful of counts. This rearrangement joins TRBV5-1 to TRBJ2-7; TRBD1 matches 9 bases. The CDR3 totals 15 residues. V shed 4 bases and J 5 bases; nucleotides not matched to a gene: 10. The germline V gene has CDR1 SGHRS and CDR2 YFSETQ. The CDR3 region is CASSLTGQGVHEQYF. The CDR3 DNA follows: TGCGCCAGCAGCCTAACGGGACAGGGTGTCCACGAGCAGTACTTC.

V gene TRBV4-1 combines with J gene TRBJ2-3, with D possibly matching TRBD2 (6 bases). This CDR3 contains 13 residues. Trimming stripped 4 bases from V and 8 bases from J, with 13 bases between. The germline gives CDR1 MGHRA, CDR2 YSYEKL. CDR3 sequence reads: CASSLGGSITQYF. The DNA for the CDR3 is TGCGCCAGCAGCCTGGGGGGATCAATTACGCAGTATTTT.

The chain couples TRBV19 to TRBJ2-1; perhaps TRBD2 as D (6 bases). CDR1 LNHDA and CDR2 SQIVND come from the germline V gene (reference sequence). Trimming took off 6 bases at V and 10 bases at J, with 22 bases between the two ends. This CDR3 has 15 residues. The CDR3 sequence: CASSNPSGRRDEQFF. CDR3 sequence (DNA): TGTGCCAGTAGCAACCCGTCAGGGAGGAGGGACGAGCAGTTCTTC.

V gene TRBV5-6 combines with J gene TRBJ1-5; D not resolved. V lost 4 bases to trimming and J lost 7 bases, with 12 bases between them. Per the germline V gene, CDR1 is SGHDT and CDR2 is YYEEEE. The CDR3 spans 13 residues. This CDR3 reads CASSLGLGQPQHF. The CDR3, as DNA: TGTGCCAGCAGCCTGGGATTAGGACAGCCCCAGCATTTT.

V and J are TRBV9 and TRBJ2-3, with 7 bases fitting TRBD2. Per the germline V gene, CDR1 is SGDLS and CDR2 is YYNGEE. V gave up 6 bases and J gave up 0 bases; unmatched junction bases: 4. The CDR3 covers 14 residues. The CDR3 DNA reads as TGTGCCAGCAACCGGGGGGATAGCACAGATACGCAGTATTTT. This codes for CASNRGDSTDTQYF.

This chain joins TRBV2 and TRBJ2-5; 9 nucleotides agree with TRBD1. The germline CDR1 and CDR2 sequences are SNHLY and FYNNEI. V was pared by 11 bases and J by 8 bases, with 9 bases of the junction left unmatched. The CDR3 sequence is 12 residues long. CDR3 sequence (DNA): TGTGCCGGGAGGGACAGGGTTTTTACCCAGTACTTC. Its translation: CAGRDRVFTQYF.

The J gene is TRBJ2-3, the V gene TRBV2; the D is unclear. The CDR3 is 15 amino acids. CDR1 is SNHLY, CDR2 FYNNEI, per germline. The V end was cut by 7 bases, the J end by 4 bases, with 18 bases between. The CDR3 reads CASIPSPARSDTQYF. CDR3 nucleotides: TGTGCCAGCATTCCCTCCCCGGCGAGGTCAGATACGCAGTATTTT.

This chain uses TRBV11-2 with TRBJ2-3, with D hard to call. The germline V gene has CDR1 SGHAT and CDR2 FQNNGV. The CDR3 spans 13 residues. Trimming removed 5 bases from V and 3 bases from J, with 9 bases in between. CDR3 coding DNA: TGTGCCAGCAGCCAAACATATACAGATACGCAGTATTTT. It translates to CASSQTYTDTQYF.

V is TRBV7-9 and J is TRBJ2-5; TRBD1 agrees at 12 bases. CDR1 is SEHNR and CDR2 is FQNEAQ in the germline V gene (reference sequence). Losses at the gene ends were 5 bases for V and 0 bases for J; bases not matched to a gene: 13. The CDR3 runs 19 residues. DNA for the CDR3: TGTGCCAGCAGCGCCGGGACAGGGGGCCCGATGGGGTACCAAGAGACCCAGTACTTC. This gives the protein CASSAGTGGPMGYQETQYF.

CDR3: CASSQGTGGPREQYF. Written as DNA, the CDR3 is TGTGCCAGCAGCCAAGGGACAGGGGGCCCACGAGAGCAGTACTTC. V gene TRBV7-2 combines with J gene TRBJ2-7; 12 bases are a match to TRBD1. With 5 bases clipped from V and 7 bases from J, the junction kept 9 bases outside the gene matches. The germline gives CDR1 SGHTA, CDR2 FQGNSA. The length of the CDR3 is 15 residues.

The rearrangement joins TRBV7-3 to TRBJ2-3; D may match TRBD1 or TRBD2 (5 bases each). The CDR3 has 14 amino acids. V was cut by 0 bases and J by 1 base, with 5 bases left in between. Per germline, CDR1 SGHTA and CDR2 FQGTGA. CDR3 in amino acids: CASSLTGGTDTQYF. The CDR3 DNA is TGTGCCAGCAGCTTAACGGGGGGCACAGATACGCAGTATTTT.

This rearrangement joins TRBV29-1 to TRBJ2-7; the D is unclear. The CDR3 consists of 12 residues. Germline CDR1 reads SQVTM; CDR2 reads ANQGSEA. Trimming removed 1 base from V and 9 bases from J, with 13 bases in between. The CDR3 loop reads CSVEGGPVGQYF. CDR3 bases: TGCAGCGTTGAAGGGGGTCCCGTCGGGCAGTACTTC.

This rearrangement joins TRBV7-3 to TRBJ2-3, with a tentative D call TRBD2 (5 bases). Germline V gene lookup returns CDR1 SGHTA and CDR2 FQGTGA. This CDR3 has 17 amino acids. Trimming pared 2 bases from V and 0 bases from J, leaving 15 bases between. In nucleotides, the CDR3 is TGTGCCAGCAGCTTAGGGGTTTCTTCGGGGAGCACAGATACGCAGTATTTT. The encoded protein is CASSLGVSSGSTDTQYF.

The sample holds one count of this clone. The chain joins TRBV7-3 to TRBJ2-3; D is undetermined. Germline lookup yields CDR1 SGHTA and CDR2 FQGTGA. This CDR3 region has 14 residues. The V and J ends lost 5 bases and 3 bases respectively, with 12 bases between them. The CDR3 bases are TGTGCCAGCAGCCCTGGTAAAGAAACAGATACGCAGTATTTT. Protein: CASSPGKETDTQYF.

V is TRBV5-6 and J is TRBJ2-3; 14 nucleotides match TRBD2. The CDR3 contains 16 residues. V lost 4 bases to trimming and J lost 4 bases; unmatched junction nucleotides: 5. CDR1 and CDR2 from the germline V gene are SGHDT and YYEEEE. The CDR3 loop is CASSPVGLAGADTQYF. The DNA for the CDR3 is TGTGCCAGCAGCCCAGTGGGACTAGCGGGGGCAGATACGCAGTATTTT.

The chain employs TRBV9 and TRBJ2-3; TRBD2 agrees at 7 bases. Germline values: CDR1 SGDLS, CDR2 YYNGEE. The CDR3 extends over 16 amino acids. V lost 4 bases and J lost 6; bases outside the gene matches: 14. The CDR3 DNA reads as TGTGCCAGCAGCCCCCTAGCGGAGCCTTCGCTTGATACGCAGTATTTT. Translating gives CASSPLAEPSLDTQYF. The full variable domain, in which reference TRBV9 and TRBJ2-3 provide the parts outside the CDR3, is DSGVTQTPKHLITATGQRVTLRCSPRSGDLSVYWYQQSLDQGLQFLIQYYNGEERAKGNILERFSAQQFPDLHSELNLSSLELGDSALYFCASSPLAEPSLDTQYFGPGTRLTVL.